These 15 T cell receptor beta chains came from one sample sequenced in a study of PD-L1 blockade in urothelial cancer. Profiled with immunoSEQ multiplex PCR; TCRdb holds only in-frame clones, not every one. The table records roughly 74,000 clones, around 90% of them present only once. The sample in question was PBMCs, obtained around atezolizumab (anti-PD-L1) treatment. These receptors were collected from a woman aged 70 to 79 with urothelial cancer.

This clone came up once. CDR3 amino acids: CASKAGLDTEAFF. The CDR3 DNA is TGTGCCAGCAAGGCAGGGCTGGACACTGAAGCTTTCTTT. The rearrangement links TRBV27 to TRBJ1-1; D possibly corresponds to TRBD1 (5 bases). The V end was cut by 7 bases, the J end by 3 bases, with 12 bases between. CDR3 length: 13 amino acids. Germline values: CDR1 MNHEY, CDR2 SMNVEV (reference sequence).

This sequence joins TRBV5-1 and TRBJ1-1; no reliable D call. The ends were cut back, 0 bases at V and 1 base at J, with 7 bases in the middle. The CDR3 runs 14 residues. Germline lookup yields CDR1 SGHRS and CDR2 YFSETQ. The CDR3 here is CASSLGPGNTEAFF. The CDR3 DNA reads as TGCGCCAGCAGCTTGGGTCCGGGGAACACTGAAGCTTTCTTT.

V is TRBV7-3 and J is TRBJ1-1, with 8 bases identical to TRBD1. Germline CDR1 SGHTA, CDR2 FQGTGA. The CDR3 consists of 15 residues. V shed 2 bases, J shed 8 bases, and the junction held 10 bases outside the gene matches. CDR3 nucleotide sequence: TGTGCCAGCAGCTTACATGGCCCACAGGGGGGGGAAGCTTTCTTT. This sequence encodes CASSLHGPQGGEAFF. Together with reference TRBV7-3 and TRBJ1-1, the CDR3 gives the full variable domain: GAGVSQTPSNKVTEKGKYVELRCDPISGHTALYWYRQSLGQGPEFLIYFQGTGAADDSGLPNDRFFAVRPEGSVSTLKIQRTERGDSAVYLCASSLHGPQGGEAFFGQGTRLTVV.

The CDR3 coding sequence is TGCGCCAGCAGTGCACAGGGCTATGGCTACACCTTC. Translation gives CASSAQGYGYTF. The rearrangement uses TRBV10-2 and TRBJ1-2, with D maybe TRBD1 (6 bases). Germline V gene lookup returns CDR1 WSHSY and CDR2 SAAADI. The CDR3 runs to 12 residues. Trimming took off 4 bases at V and 4 bases at J, with 7 bases between the two ends.

In this sample, this clone turned up once. The gene calls are TRBV30 and TRBJ2-3, with a possible D match to TRBD1 (6 bases). The length of the CDR3 is 17 residues. The germline V gene has CDR1 GTSNPN and CDR2 SVGIG (reference sequence). V was trimmed by 1 base and J by 3 bases, leaving 20 bases between them. The CDR3 loop reads CAWSALGVRGTTDTQYF. Written as DNA, the CDR3 is TGTGCCTGGAGTGCACTCGGGGTTAGGGGGACGACAGATACGCAGTATTTT.

This sequence joins TRBV6-5 and TRBJ2-7; 7 bases map to TRBD1. From germline, CDR1 is MNHEY and CDR2 SVGAGI. The junction had 12 bases not matched to a gene; V was cut back by 6 bases and J by 7 bases. The CDR3 has 14 residues. CDR3 amino acids: CASRSGRGPWEQYF. CDR3 coding DNA: TGTGCCAGCAGGTCGGGAAGGGGGCCCTGGGAGCAGTACTTC.

V and J are TRBV6-5 and TRBJ1-2; TRBD1 might be the D (5 bases). This CDR3 region has 15 residues. CDR1 is MNHEY, CDR2 SVGAGI, per germline. Trimming removed 2 bases from V and 5 bases from J, with 15 bases in between. CDR3 residues: CASSYGSSGGYGYTF. The CDR3 region has the DNA TGTGCCAGCAGTTACGGTTCATCTGGGGGGTATGGCTACACCTTC.

The J gene is TRBJ1-2, the V gene TRBV6-1; D perhaps matches TRBD1 (5 bases). CDR1 and CDR2 from the germline V gene are MNHNS and SASEGT. This CDR3 is 17 amino acids long. Trimming left V 1 base short and J 4 bases short, with 19 bases between. The CDR3 here is CASSEGNGRARGYGYTF. CDR3 DNA sequence: TGTGCCAGCAGTGAAGGGAATGGCAGGGCCCGTGGCTATGGCTACACCTTC.

The chain combines TRBV6-5 with TRBJ1-2; 10 bases line up with TRBD1. This CDR3 has 15 residues. CDR1 is MNHEY and CDR2 is SVGAGI in the germline V gene. With V trimmed by 0 bases and J by 8 bases, 6 bases remained unmatched. This chain's CDR3 is CASSYSGTGAGGYTF. In nucleotides, the CDR3 is TGTGCCAGCAGTTACTCCGGGACAGGGGCGGGAGGCTACACCTTC.

The chain links TRBV7-2 to TRBJ2-1; D gene ambiguous. There are 13 residues in the CDR3. Trimming pared 7 bases from V and 5 bases from J, leaving 12 bases between. Looked up from germline, CDR1 is SGHTA and CDR2 is FQGNSA. CDR3 sequence reads: CASKSSSHNEQFF. Here the CDR3 DNA reads TGTGCCAGCAAAAGCTCTTCGCACAATGAGCAGTTCTTC.

This chain links TRBV27 with TRBJ2-7; TRBD1 might be the D (6 bases). The V end was cut by 11 bases, the J end by 10 bases, with 9 bases between. The CDR3 runs 8 residues. From germline, CDR1 is MNHEY and CDR2 SMNVEV (reference sequence). CDR3 DNA: TGTGCCGCGGACAGTCAGTACTTC. Translated: CAADSQYF.

This clone appeared a few times. The gene calls are TRBV5-1 and TRBJ1-1, with unresolved D. The V end was cut by 3 bases, the J end by 2 bases, with 17 bases between. In germline, CDR1 is SGHRS, CDR2 YFSETQ. This CDR3 contains 16 residues. The chain's CDR3 is CASSSISTVLNTEAFF. The CDR3 DNA reads TGCGCCAGCAGCTCCATCTCGACTGTACTCAACACTGAAGCTTTCTTT.

The rearrangement links TRBV6-1 to TRBJ1-2; 8 bases line up with TRBD1. V trimming: 5 bases; J trimming: 4 bases; junction bases outside the gene matches: 6. Germline V gene sequence: CDR1 MNHNS, CDR2 SASEGT. This CDR3 has 14 residues. CDR3 coding DNA: TGTGCCAGCAGTAGCCAGGGGGCGGGCTATGGCTACACCTTC. This encodes CASSSQGAGYGYTF.

The CDR3 loop is CASSEWLEGASKLFF. The CDR3 DNA is TGTGCCAGCAGTGAATGGTTGGAGGGGGCGTCAAAACTGTTTTTT. The rearrangement joins TRBV2 to TRBJ1-4, with TRBD1 matching 7 bases. V lost 2 bases and J lost 10; bases outside the gene matches: 10. This CDR3 has 15 amino acids. Germline values: CDR1 SNHLY, CDR2 FYNNEI.

The chain carries TRBV5-1 and TRBJ2-3; D may be TRBD2 (6 bases). The CDR3 is 15 residues long. The ends were cut back, 2 bases at V and 3 bases at J, with 13 bases in the middle. Germline CDR1 and CDR2: SGHRS and YFSETQ. Here the CDR3 reads CASSLHRGKTDTQYF. The CDR3 bases are TGCGCCAGCAGCTTACATCGCGGGAAGACAGATACGCAGTATTTT.